This T cell receptor beta chain was obtained from a study of T-cell reconstitution after alpha-beta-depleted transplantation in children (dated by TCRdb to between 2015 and 2016). For context, the study as a whole: Using TCR repertoire profiling, the study followed T-cell immune reconstitution in a quantitative way in children after TCRalphabeta/CD19-depleted allogeneic hematopoietic cell transplantation.

In its sample, this clonotype was seen a few times. It has no known antigen specificity. There are no base qualities to consult, and no much larger clone falls within one base. The library relied on PCR. The data were produced on an Illumina HiSeq 2500. Molecular barcoding was employed in the preparation of TCR libraries, with unique molecular identifiers being used to normalize TCRbeta repertoire quantification. TCRdb redid the processing of the public reads, applying fastp at Q25 and MiXCR, and retained in-frame beta chains. Records with the same CDR3 protein are collapsed into one entry carrying the most frequent genes and DNA. The sample includes over 400,000 distinct CDR3 sequences, with roughly an eighth observed a single time. The top ten clonotypes cover 4.5% to 6% of the sample. In the germline V gene, CDR1 corresponds to SGHAT and CDR2 to FQNNGV. The junction shows trimming of 1 base on V and 0 bases on J, plus 19 bases between the germline ends. There are 18 amino acids in the CDR3, from cysteine to phenylalanine inclusive. The DNA shown is the 54-base CDR3, in frame from base 1.

The receptor was isolated from a human donor who donated a stem cell graft to a child with combined immunodeficiency. Rearrangement joined TRBV11-2 to TRBJ2-7; the D region possibly corresponds to TRBD1 (6 bases align). Sequences were derived from PBMCs from the stem cell graft donor, sampled from the stem cell graft. Read as DNA, the sequence is TGTGCCAGCAGCTTAGGGGCAGTCGTGGGGGCCCTCTCCTACGAGCAGTACTTC. This sequence encodes CASSLGAVVGALSYEQYF.